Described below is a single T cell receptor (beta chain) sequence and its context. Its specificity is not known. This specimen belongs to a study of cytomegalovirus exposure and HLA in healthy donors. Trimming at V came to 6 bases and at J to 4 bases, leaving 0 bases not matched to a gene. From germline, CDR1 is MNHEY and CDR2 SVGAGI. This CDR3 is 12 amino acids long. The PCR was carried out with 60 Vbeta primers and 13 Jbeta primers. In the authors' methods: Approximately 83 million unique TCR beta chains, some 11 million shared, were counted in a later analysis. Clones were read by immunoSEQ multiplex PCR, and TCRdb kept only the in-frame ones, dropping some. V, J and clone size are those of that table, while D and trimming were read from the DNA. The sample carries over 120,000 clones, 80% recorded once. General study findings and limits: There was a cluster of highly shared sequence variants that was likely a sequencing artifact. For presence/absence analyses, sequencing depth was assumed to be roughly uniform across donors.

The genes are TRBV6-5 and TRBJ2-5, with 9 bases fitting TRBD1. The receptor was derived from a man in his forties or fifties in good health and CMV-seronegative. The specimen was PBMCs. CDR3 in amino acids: CASRDRGETQYF. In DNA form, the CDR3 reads TGTGCCAGCAGGGACAGGGGAGAGACCCAGTACTTC.